This is a list of T cell receptor beta chains from one sample in a study of blood T cell repertoires in COVID-19. Only in-frame clones appear in the TCRdb table, and some are missing; sequencing was by immunoSEQ multiplex PCR. The data show about 220,000 clones, 70% to 90% seen once. The sample consisted of peripheral blood. These TCRs come from a human donor in a cohort sampled during active COVID-19. Each CDR3 is given with its conserved first and last residue. The order of the fields is clone size, V gene, J gene, D gene, CDR3 protein, CDR3 DNA. The D gene is left open where the match is weak. Expanded clones get a size class; other rows say once, few or many, or leave the size out.

>-|TRBV12-3/TRBV12-4|TRBJ2-2|-
CAPDLGRGELFF
TGTGCCCCGGACCTGGGGAGGGGGGAGCTGTTTTTT
>-|TRBV14|TRBJ2-5|TRBD1
CASSHATGEETQYF
TGTGCCAGCAGCCACGCCACAGGGGAAGAGACCCAGTACTTC
>few|TRBV11-2|TRBJ1-2|TRBD1
CASSLETGAVAGF
TGTGCCAGCAGCTTGGAGACAGGGGCCGTTGCTGGCTTC
>-|TRBV5-1|TRBJ1-2|-
CASRMHREGRYGYTF
TGCGCCAGCAGGATGCACAGGGAAGGTCGCTATGGCTACACCTTC
>few|TRBV27|TRBJ2-7|TRBD1
CASSLSGQGSYEQYF
TGTGCCAGCAGTTTATCTGGACAGGGCTCCTACGAGCAGTACTTC
>-|TRBV7-6|TRBJ2-3|TRBD2
CASSADLLAGGLTDTQYF
TGTGCCAGCAGCGCAGACTTACTAGCGGGGGGTCTCACAGATACGCAGTATTTT
>-|TRBV24-1|TRBJ1-4|TRBD1
CATSDGTANEKLFF
TGTGCCACCAGTGACGGGACAGCTAATGAAAAACTGTTTTTT
>-|TRBV5-1|TRBJ2-5|TRBD2
CASSTGGRETQYF
TGCGCCAGCAGCACGGGAGGGAGGGAGACCCAGTACTTC
>-|TRBV6-1|TRBJ2-1|TRBD2
CASSEVPSGGYNEQFF
TGTGCCAGCAGTGAAGTTCCTAGCGGGGGGTACAATGAGCAGTTCTTC
>-|TRBV7-8|TRBJ2-7|TRBD1
CASSLAVTGVRSYEQYF
TGTGCCAGCAGCTTAGCAGTAACAGGGGTTCGGTCCTACGAGCAGTACTTC
>-|TRBV7-2|TRBJ1-6|TRBD1
CASRLGQTYNSPLHF
TGTGCCAGCAGGCTGGGACAGACCTATAATTCACCCCTCCACTTT
>-|TRBV2|TRBJ2-7|-
CASSESQGFNEQYF
TGTGCCAGCAGTGAATCACAGGGCTTCAACGAGCAGTACTTC
>-|TRBV25-1|TRBJ2-7|TRBD2
CASSEVQRGAFSYEQYF
TGTGCCAGCAGTGAAGTCCAGCGGGGGGCATTCTCCTACGAGCAGTACTTC
>-|TRBV10-3|TRBJ2-3|TRBD2
CAISGEAGGDPGTQYF
TGTGCCATCAGTGGAGAAGCGGGAGGTGACCCAGGTACGCAGTATTTT
>-|TRBV5-6|TRBJ2-7|TRBD2
CASSLVLAGGTYEQYF
TGTGCCAGCAGCTTGGTCCTAGCGGGGGGGACCTACGAGCAGTACTTC
>-|TRBV13|TRBJ2-7|TRBD1
CASSLGRGGQGASEQYF
TGTGCCAGCAGCTTAGGCCGTGGGGGACAGGGGGCAAGCGAGCAGTACTTC
>-|TRBV23-1|TRBJ2-5|-
CASSQPHREETQYF
TGCGCCAGCAGTCAACCTCACAGGGAGGAGACCCAGTACTTC
>-|TRBV7-2|TRBJ1-1|-
CASSLGIGENTEAFF
TGTGCCAGCAGCTTAGGGATAGGAGAGAACACTGAAGCTTTCTTT
>-|TRBV7-2|TRBJ2-1|-
CASSLDGGGRYNEQFF
TGTGCCAGCAGCTTAGATGGTGGGGGCCGTTACAATGAGCAGTTCTTC
>-|TRBV19|TRBJ1-5|-
CASSEDRFNNQPQHF
TGTGCCAGTAGTGAAGACAGGTTCAACAATCAGCCCCAGCATTTT
>-|TRBV4-1|TRBJ2-1|TRBD2
CASSQGTSSYNEQFF
TGCGCCAGCAGCCAGGGGACTAGCTCCTACAATGAGCAGTTCTTC
>once|TRBV19|TRBJ1-5|TRBD1
CASAMTAGTGGYQPQHF
TGTGCCAGTGCAATGACCGCCGGGACAGGGGGTTATCAGCCCCAGCATTTT
>-|TRBV5-1|TRBJ2-2|-
CASSFDSEAGELFF
TGCGCCAGCAGCTTTGACAGTGAGGCTGGGGAGCTGTTTTTT
>-|TRBV28|TRBJ2-7|TRBD2
CASSLSGAPPYEQYF
TGTGCCAGCAGTTTAAGCGGGGCACCACCCTACGAGCAGTACTTC
>-|TRBV9|TRBJ2-3|-
CASTVGGLTDTQYF
TGTGCCAGCACCGTGGGGGGTTTAACAGATACGCAGTATTTT
>-|TRBV19|TRBJ1-2|TRBD1
CASSGTGSNYGYTF
TGTGCCAGTAGTGGGACAGGTTCTAACTATGGCTACACCTTC
>once|TRBV12-3/TRBV12-4|TRBJ2-1|TRBD2
CASSLGGGAEQFF
TGTGCCAGCAGTTTGGGCGGGGGGGCTGAGCAGTTCTTC
>-|TRBV4-1|TRBJ2-1|TRBD2
CASTAGTSGSIPLDEQFF
TGCGCCAGCACCGCAGGGACTAGCGGGAGTATTCCATTGGATGAGCAGTTCTTC
>-|TRBV10-3|TRBJ1-2|TRBD1
CAIGVQGTRYGYTF
TGTGCCATCGGCGTACAGGGGACTAGGTATGGCTACACCTTC
>-|TRBV6-4|TRBJ2-2|-
CASSDSFFTGELFF
TGTGCCAGCAGTGACTCGTTCTTCACCGGGGAGCTGTTTTTT
>once|TRBV4-2|TRBJ2-6|-
CASSQGRDGANVLTF
TGTGCCAGCAGCCAAGGCAGGGATGGGGCCAACGTCCTGACTTTC
>-|TRBV7-2|TRBJ2-3|-
CASSLALASTDTQYF
TGTGCCAGCAGCTTAGCCCTAGCTAGCACAGATACGCAGTATTTT
>-|TRBV7-9|TRBJ1-4|-
CASSPYPTGEGNEKLFF
TGTGCCAGCAGCCCTTACCCTACAGGAGAAGGAAATGAAAAACTGTTTTTT
>-|TRBV7-2|TRBJ2-7|-
CASSTDRRQYF
TGTGCCAGCAGCACGGACAGAAGGCAGTACTTC
>-|TRBV2|TRBJ2-7|TRBD1
CASSEFSRGTGIFEQYF
TGTGCCAGCAGTGAATTTAGTCGAGGGACAGGGATTTTCGAGCAGTACTTC
>-|TRBV28|TRBJ2-7|-
CASSDYVEGQYF
TGTGCCAGCAGCGACTACGTCGAGGGGCAGTACTTC
>-|TRBV6-1|TRBJ2-1|-
CASSSHYNEQFF
TGTGCCAGCAGTTCCCACTACAATGAGCAGTTCTTC
>-|TRBV29-1|TRBJ1-4|-
CSVGVGGNEKLFF
TGCAGCGTTGGGGTCGGGGGTAATGAAAAACTGTTTTTT
>-|TRBV2|TRBJ1-1|TRBD1
CASRRDRGGGTEAFF
TGTGCCAGCCGGCGGGACAGGGGAGGGGGCACTGAAGCTTTCTTT
>-|TRBV25-1|TRBJ1-6|-
CASAREGDQGNSPLHF
TGTGCCAGCGCGAGGGAAGGTGACCAGGGGAATTCACCCCTCCACTTT
>-|TRBV6-6|TRBJ1-5|TRBD1
CASSYDRGYQPQHF
TGTGCCAGCAGTTACGACAGGGGCTATCAGCCCCAGCATTTT